A single sample gave rise to the 28 T cell receptor beta chains below, sequenced in a study of shared clonotypes between healthy human individuals. Data came from immunoSEQ multiplex PCR; TCRdb stores just in-frame clones and leaves some out. This sample carries a few hundred thousand clones, 70% to 80% of them seen once, and the ten largest clones take about 11%. The sample consisted of PBMCs. These receptors all stem from a middle-aged woman in good health. Some clones in this sample may be carry-over from other donors' samples.

The chain links TRBV28 to TRBJ1-5, with a possible D match to TRBD1 (5 bases). The germline V and J ends were trimmed by 5 bases and 3 bases, with 17 bases remaining between them. The CDR3 spans 16 residues. The germline CDR1 and CDR2 sequences are MDHEN and SYDVKM. The CDR3 bases are TGTGCCAGCAGTGCGGGGACGGGAGTCCTCAATCAGCCCCAGCATTTT. Amino acid sequence: CASSAGTGVLNQPQHF.

The V call is TRBV20-1, the J call TRBJ2-4; TRBD2 matches 7 bases. The trim removed 6 bases at V and 6 bases at J, leaving 2 bases unmatched. The CDR3 runs 11 residues. CDR1 and CDR2 (germline): DFQATT, SNEGSKA (reference sequence). The CDR3 protein is CSAGEGNIQYF. The DNA of the CDR3 is TGCAGTGCGGGGGAGGGAAACATTCAGTACTTC.

This rearrangement joins TRBV5-4 to TRBJ1-1, with TRBD1 matching 7 bases. CDR3 length equals 15 residues. The V and J ends lost 0 bases and 1 base, in that order; junction bases with no gene match: 3. Germline values: CDR1 SGHNT, CDR2 YYREEE (reference sequence). CDR3 coding DNA: TGTGCCAGCAGCTTGGGGGGACAGAAGAACACTGAAGCTTTCTTT. Its protein is CASSLGGQKNTEAFF.

The chain couples TRBV5-1 to TRBJ2-3, with D unresolved. Germline assignment: CDR1 SGHRS and CDR2 YFSETQ. The CDR3 spans 15 residues. V was shortened by 1 base and J by 0 bases, with 9 bases between the two germline ends. The CDR3 loop is CASSLRAPSTDTQYF. In nucleotides, the CDR3 is TGCGCCAGCAGCTTGAGGGCACCTAGCACAGATACGCAGTATTTT. Variable domain in full (rest from reference TRBV5-1 and TRBJ2-3): KAGVTQTPRYLIKTRGQQVTLSCSPISGHRSVSWYQQTPGQGLQFLFEYFSETQRNKGNFPGRFSGRQFSNSRSEMNVSTLELGDSALYLCASSLRAPSTDTQYFGPGTRLTVL.

This CDR3 is CAISERGRTTGELFF. The CDR3, as DNA: TGTGCCATCAGTGAGCGCGGGAGGACCACCGGGGAGCTGTTTTTT. This chain links TRBV10-3 with TRBJ2-2; 8 nucleotides align to TRBD2. CDR1 and CDR2 from the germline V gene are ENHRY and SYGVKD. With V trimmed by 2 bases and J by 4 bases, 3 bases remained unmatched. This CDR3 is built from 15 residues.

The chain combines TRBV9 with TRBJ2-2; D is ambiguous. Germline loops: CDR1 SGDLS, CDR2 YYNGEE. Trimming cost V 4 bases and J 1 base, with 11 bases left between them. This CDR3 is built from 15 residues. The CDR3 protein is CASSPRQGNTGELFF. The DNA for the CDR3 is TGTGCCAGCAGCCCTCGACAAGGGAACACCGGGGAGCTGTTTTTT.

On this clone itself: A far larger clone is only one base removed, so a read error is likely. This chain links TRBV7-9 with TRBJ1-1; no clear D. CDR3 length equals 13 residues. The V end was cut by 1 base, the J end by 4 bases, with 7 bases between. Germline-derived CDR1 and CDR2 are SEHNR and FQNEAQ (reference sequence). The CDR3 region is CASSLGVSTEAFF. For the CDR3, the DNA is TGTGCCAGCAGCTTAGGTGTGAGCACTGAAGCTTTCTTT.

The chain recombines TRBV5-4 with TRBJ2-7; 7 nucleotides align to TRBD1. Losses at the gene ends were 5 bases for V and 5 bases for J; bases not matched to a gene: 7. Germline CDR1 and CDR2: SGHNT and YYREEE (reference sequence). The CDR3 is made up of 13 amino acids. CDR3 sequence (DNA): TGTGCCAGCAGAGCCGACAGGGTCGACGAGCAGTACTTC. The encoded protein is CASRADRVDEQYF.

In its sample, this clone was seen a few times. The rearrangement joins TRBV10-2 to TRBJ2-2, with D possibly being TRBD1 (6 bases). CDR3 length equals 15 residues. Trimming took 2 bases from V and 4 from J, leaving 11 bases between them. Germline values: CDR1 WSHSY, CDR2 SAAADI. Here the CDR3 DNA reads TGCGCCAGCAGTGAGGTCAGGGGCTTCACCGGGGAGCTGTTTTTT. This sequence encodes CASSEVRGFTGELFF.

This chain joins TRBV5-4 and TRBJ2-2; 7 bases fit TRBD2. The germline gives CDR1 SGHNT, CDR2 YYREEE (reference sequence). V dropped 3 bases and J dropped 1; count of bases not matched to a gene: 6. The CDR3 runs 16 residues. The CDR3 DNA sequence: TGTGCCAGCAGCTCTCCTAGCGGAGGGAACACCGGGGAGCTGTTTTTT. Translation: CASSSPSGGNTGELFF. Full variable domain (remainder filled in from reference TRBV5-4 and TRBJ2-2): ETGVTQSPTHLIKTRGQQVTLRCSSQSGHNTVSWYQQALGQGPQFIFQYYREEENGRGNFPPRFSGLQFPNYSSELNVNALELDDSALYLCASSSPSGGNTGELFFGEGSRLTVL.

The chain employs TRBV5-4 and TRBJ2-1; D is uncertain. This CDR3 has 14 residues. V lost 4 bases and J lost 5, with 13 bases in between. Germline CDR1 reads SGHNT; CDR2 reads YYREEE (reference sequence). The CDR3 nucleotides read TGTGCCAGCAGCCCCGGACCCGAGAACAATGAGCAGTTCTTC. Translation: CASSPGPENNEQFF.

Points on this clone: This sample also contains other DNA sequences that code for the same CDR3. The V and J genes are TRBV5-1 and TRBJ1-6, with 9 bases fitting TRBD1. V dropped 3 bases and J dropped 7; count of bases not matched to a gene: 5. Per germline, CDR1 SGHRS and CDR2 YFSETQ. The CDR3 has 15 residues. The CDR3 loop reads CASSSGQGNNSPLHF. As DNA, the CDR3 is TGCGCCAGCAGCTCGGGACAGGGTAACAATTCACCCCTCCACTTT.

The chain links TRBV7-9 to TRBJ2-2; no definite D call. There are 13 residues in the CDR3. Germline V CDR1 and CDR2: SEHNR, FQNEAQ (reference sequence). V was pared by 7 bases and J by 6 bases, with 12 bases between. The CDR3 nucleotides are TGTGCCAGCAAAAGTCCCGAGCCCGGGGAGCTGTTTTTT. This gives the protein CASKSPEPGELFF.

This chain links TRBV18 with TRBJ2-5, with 7 bases matching TRBD1. In germline, CDR1 is KGHSH, CDR2 LQKENI. This CDR3 comprises 14 residues. The J segment lost 5 bases and the V segment lost 5 bases, leaving 8 bases of the junction unmatched. The CDR3 is CASSDTDRVETQYF. DNA for the CDR3: TGTGCCAGCTCAGACACCGACAGGGTCGAGACCCAGTACTTC.

The chain combines TRBV7-6 with TRBJ2-7, with D tentatively TRBD2 (5 bases). Trimming shortened V by 0 bases and J by 2 bases, and 14 bases separated the two germline ends. The CDR3 is 16 amino acids. CDR1 and CDR2 from the germline V gene are SGHVS and FNYEAQ. CDR3 nucleotide sequence: TGTGCCAGCAGCTTAGCGGGGAGCTTACCCCCCTACGAGCAGTACTTC. Its protein product is CASSLAGSLPPYEQYF.

The sample holds many counts of this clone. The chain employs TRBV6-4 and TRBJ2-3; D may be TRBD1 or TRBD2 (7 bases each). This CDR3 comprises 14 residues. Per the germline V gene, CDR1 is MRHNA and CDR2 is SNTAGT. V lost 6 bases, J lost 2 bases, and 12 bases lay in between. The CDR3 nucleotides read TGTGCCAGCAGAGGGGAGGGGGCCACAGATACGCAGTATTTT. This codes for CASRGEGATDTQYF.

The chain uses TRBV27 and TRBJ1-5; D possibly corresponds to TRBD1 (5 bases). Germline-derived CDR1 and CDR2 are MNHEY and SMNVEV (reference sequence). The V and J ends lost 4 bases and 5 bases respectively, with 12 bases between them. This CDR3 spans 14 amino acids. The CDR3 sequence: CASSSRRGDQPQHF. DNA for the CDR3: TGTGCCAGCAGTTCTCGACGGGGGGATCAGCCCCAGCATTTT.

V is TRBV18 and J is TRBJ1-3, with no clear D. V dropped 1 base and J dropped 3 bases, with 10 bases sitting between them. The CDR3 covers 15 residues. In germline, CDR1 is KGHSH, CDR2 LQKENI. The DNA for the CDR3 is TGTGCCAGCTCACCACAGGCTCAGGTTGGAAACACCATATATTTT. Protein: CASSPQAQVGNTIYF.

The chain combines TRBV7-2 with TRBJ2-3; perhaps TRBD2 as D (7 bases). There are 15 residues in the CDR3. The germline V gene encodes CDR1 SGHTA and CDR2 FQGNSA. The V and J ends lost 1 base and 6 bases respectively, with 14 bases between them. In nucleotides, the CDR3 is TGTGCCAGCAGCTTAGTCGGCAGGGGAGGGGATACGCAGTATTTT. This codes for CASSLVGRGGDTQYF.

This clone was counted ten times or more. CDR3 DNA sequence: TGTGCCAGCAGCTCCCACACCGGGGAGCTGTTTTTT. Translating gives CASSSHTGELFF. This chain connects TRBV9 to TRBJ2-2; D not resolved. Between the trimmed V and J ends, which lost 4 bases and 3 bases, there was a span of 4 bases. This CDR3 is built from 12 residues. Per germline, CDR1 SGDLS and CDR2 YYNGEE.

In its sample, this clone was seen a few times. The genes are TRBV4-2 and TRBJ2-7; D is undetermined. Trimming took off 0 bases at V and 5 bases at J, with 14 bases between the two ends. Germline V gene lookup returns CDR1 LGHNA and CDR2 YNFKEQ. The CDR3 totals 15 residues. The DNA for the CDR3 is TGTGCCAGCAGCCAAGACCATAGGCAGGATCACGAGCAGTACTTC. Translation: CASSQDHRQDHEQYF.

The chain carries TRBV2 and TRBJ2-3; TRBD1 is a possible D gene (6 bases). V dropped 8 bases and J dropped 0 bases, with 12 bases sitting between them. The CDR3 has 14 residues. Per germline, CDR1 SNHLY and CDR2 FYNNEI. CDR3 residues: CASPGTPSTDTQYF. For the CDR3, the DNA is TGTGCCAGCCCCGGGACACCTAGCACAGATACGCAGTATTTT.

The chain is built from TRBV7-6 and TRBJ2-7; D uncertain. Germline V gene data show CDR1 as SGHVS and CDR2 as FNYEAQ. The V end was cut by 1 base, the J end by 2 bases, with 9 bases between. The CDR3 has 14 residues. CDR3 DNA: TGTGCCAGCAGCTTAGGCGGAGCAGCCTACGAGCAGTACTTC. Translating it yields CASSLGGAAYEQYF.

The chain is built from TRBV2 and TRBJ2-1; the match to TRBD2 covers 10 bases. Germline V gives CDR1 SNHLY, CDR2 FYNNEI. CDR3 size: 15 residues. V was clipped by 2 bases and J by 7 bases; unmatched bases: 5. As DNA, the CDR3 is TGTGCCAGCAGTGAATCGGCTAGCGGGAGTAATGAGCAGTTCTTC. Translation gives CASSESASGSNEQFF.

Note on this clone: A much larger clone sits a single nucleotide away, making a read error possible. The rearrangement joins TRBV18 to TRBJ1-1, with a possible D match to TRBD1 (5 bases). This CDR3 has 16 amino acids. Germline CDR1 reads KGHSH; CDR2 reads LQKENI. The CDR3 reads CASSLRGGSGNTEALF. The CDR3 region has the DNA TGTGCCAGCTCCCTCCGTGGGGGATCAGGGAACACTGAAGCTCTCTTT.

V is TRBV7-7 and J is TRBJ2-2, with D perhaps TRBD2 (5 bases). This CDR3 region has 15 residues. Germline assignment: CDR1 SSHAT and CDR2 FNYEAQ (reference sequence). Trimming pared 5 bases from V and 2 bases from J, leaving 12 bases between. CDR3 sequence: CASSPRAPNTGELFF. Here the CDR3 DNA reads TGTGCCAGCAGCCCGCGGGCCCCCAACACCGGGGAGCTGTTTTTT.

This clone was observed at least ten times. The V and J genes are TRBV7-8 and TRBJ2-2; TRBD2 agrees at 7 bases. CDR1 is SGHVS, CDR2 FQNEAQ, per germline. V shed 5 bases and J 1 base; nucleotides not matched to a gene: 7. The CDR3 totals 16 residues. CDR3 in DNA: TGTGCCAGCAGCGTAAGGACTAGTCGGAACACCGGGGAGCTGTTTTTT. This encodes CASSVRTSRNTGELFF.

This chain joins TRBV7-3 and TRBJ2-5; D unresolved. Deletions cut 5 bases from V and 4 bases from J, with 11 bases between. CDR3 length: 13 residues. Germline-derived CDR1 and CDR2 are SGHTA and FQGTGA. CDR3 DNA: TGTGCCAGCAGCCGACTTTGGGGAGAGACCCAGTACTTC. It is translated as CASSRLWGETQYF.